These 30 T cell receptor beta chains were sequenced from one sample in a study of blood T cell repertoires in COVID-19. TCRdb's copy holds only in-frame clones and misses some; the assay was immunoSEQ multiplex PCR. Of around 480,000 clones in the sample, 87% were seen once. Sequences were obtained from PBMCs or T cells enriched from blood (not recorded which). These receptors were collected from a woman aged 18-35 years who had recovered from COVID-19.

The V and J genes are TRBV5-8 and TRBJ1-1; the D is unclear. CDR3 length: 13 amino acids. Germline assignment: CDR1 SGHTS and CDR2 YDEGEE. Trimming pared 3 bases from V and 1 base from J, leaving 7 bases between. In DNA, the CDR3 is TGTGCCAGCAGCTACTACACGAACACTGAAGCTTTCTTT. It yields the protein CASSYYTNTEAFF.

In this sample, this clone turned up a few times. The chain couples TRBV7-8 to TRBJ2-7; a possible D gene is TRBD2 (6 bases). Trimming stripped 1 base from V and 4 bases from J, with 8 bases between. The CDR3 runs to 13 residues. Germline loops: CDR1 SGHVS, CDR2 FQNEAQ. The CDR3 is CASSLGGTYEQYF. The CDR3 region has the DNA TGTGCCAGCAGCTTAGGGGGGACTTACGAGCAGTACTTC. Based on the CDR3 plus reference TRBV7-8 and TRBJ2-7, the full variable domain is GAGVSQSPRYKVAKRGQDVALRCDPISGHVSLFWYQQALGQGPEFLTYFQNEAQLDKSGLPSDRFFAERPEGSVSTLKIQRTQQEDSAVYLCASSLGGTYEQYFGPGTRLTVT.

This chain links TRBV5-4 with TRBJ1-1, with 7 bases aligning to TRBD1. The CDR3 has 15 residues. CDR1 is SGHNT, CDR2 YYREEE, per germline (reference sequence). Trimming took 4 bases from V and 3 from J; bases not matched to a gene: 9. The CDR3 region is CASSPPTGDYTEAFF. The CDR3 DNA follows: TGTGCCAGCAGCCCCCCCACAGGGGATTACACTGAAGCTTTCTTT.

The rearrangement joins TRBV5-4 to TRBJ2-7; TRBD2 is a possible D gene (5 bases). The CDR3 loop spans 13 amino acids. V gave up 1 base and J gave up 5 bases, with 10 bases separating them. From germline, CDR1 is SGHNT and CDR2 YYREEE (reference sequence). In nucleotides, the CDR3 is TGTGCCAGCAGCTTGTTTATCGGGAACGAGCAGTACTTC. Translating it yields CASSLFIGNEQYF.

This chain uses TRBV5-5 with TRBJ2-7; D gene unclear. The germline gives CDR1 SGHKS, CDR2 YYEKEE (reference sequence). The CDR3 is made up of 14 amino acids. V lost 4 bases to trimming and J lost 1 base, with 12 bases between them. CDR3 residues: CASSPLDSSYEQYF. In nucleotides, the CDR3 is TGTGCCAGCAGCCCTCTTGACTCGTCCTACGAGCAGTACTTC.

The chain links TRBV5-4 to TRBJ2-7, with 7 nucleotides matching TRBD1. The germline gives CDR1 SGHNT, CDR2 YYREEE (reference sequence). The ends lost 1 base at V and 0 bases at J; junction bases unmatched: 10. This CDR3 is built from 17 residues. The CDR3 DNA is TGTGCCAGCAGCTTGTATTCTGGGGACAGCCACTCCTACGAGCAGTACTTC. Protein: CASSLYSGDSHSYEQYF.

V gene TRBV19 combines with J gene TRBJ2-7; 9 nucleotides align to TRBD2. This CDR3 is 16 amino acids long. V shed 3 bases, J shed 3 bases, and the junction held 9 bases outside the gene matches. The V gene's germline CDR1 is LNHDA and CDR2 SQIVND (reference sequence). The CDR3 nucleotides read TGTGCCAGTAGTATGGCGGCTAGCGGGGCTAACTACGAGCAGTACTTC. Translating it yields CASSMAASGANYEQYF.

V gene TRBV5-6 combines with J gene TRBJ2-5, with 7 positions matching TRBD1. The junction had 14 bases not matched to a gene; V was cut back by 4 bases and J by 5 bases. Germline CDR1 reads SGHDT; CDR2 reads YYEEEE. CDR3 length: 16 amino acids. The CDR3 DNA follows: TGTGCCAGCAGCCCCTACGGGACAGTCCTCGAGGAGACCCAGTACTTC. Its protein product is CASSPYGTVLEETQYF.

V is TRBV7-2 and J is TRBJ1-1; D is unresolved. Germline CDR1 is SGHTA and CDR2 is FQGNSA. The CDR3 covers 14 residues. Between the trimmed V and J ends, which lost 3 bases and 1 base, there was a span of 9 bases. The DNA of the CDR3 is TGTGCCAGCAGCTTCTCCAGGCCGAACACTGAAGCTTTCTTT. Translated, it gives CASSFSRPNTEAFF.

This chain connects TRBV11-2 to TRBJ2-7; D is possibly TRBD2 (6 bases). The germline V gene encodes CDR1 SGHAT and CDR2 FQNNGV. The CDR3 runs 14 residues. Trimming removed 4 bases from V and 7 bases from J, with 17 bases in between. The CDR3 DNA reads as TGTGCCAGCAGCTCCCACGGGGCGGGGAGGGAGCAGTACTTC. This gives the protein CASSSHGAGREQYF.

The CDR3 DNA reads as TGTGCCAGCAGTGAAGTCTTCGCGAACACCGGGGAGCTGTTTTTT. Residues: CASSEVFANTGELFF. V is TRBV2 and J is TRBJ2-2, with no clear D. CDR3 size: 15 residues. Germline CDR1 and CDR2: SNHLY and FYNNEI. The V and J ends lost 1 base and 0 bases respectively, with 6 bases between them.

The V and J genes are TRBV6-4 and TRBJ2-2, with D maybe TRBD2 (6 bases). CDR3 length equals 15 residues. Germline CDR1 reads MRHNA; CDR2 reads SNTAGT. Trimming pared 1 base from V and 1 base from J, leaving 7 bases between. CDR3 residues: CASSDWRGNTGELFF. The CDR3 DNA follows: TGTGCCAGCAGTGACTGGCGGGGGAACACCGGGGAGCTGTTTTTT.

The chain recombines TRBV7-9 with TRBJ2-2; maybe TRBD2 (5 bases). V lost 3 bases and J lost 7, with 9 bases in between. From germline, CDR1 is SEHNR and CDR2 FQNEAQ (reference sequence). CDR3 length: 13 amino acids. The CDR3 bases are TGTGCCAGCAGCTTGAGACGGGACGGGGAGCTGTTTTTT. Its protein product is CASSLRRDGELFF.

CDR3 in amino acids: CASSLKGTGNYEQYF. The CDR3 nucleotides are TGTGCCAGTAGTTTAAAGGGGACAGGGAACTACGAGCAGTACTTC. The rearrangement uses TRBV19 and TRBJ2-7; 9 nucleotides match TRBD1. The ends lost 5 bases at V and 3 bases at J; junction bases unmatched: 8. The CDR3 sequence is 15 residues long. Germline CDR1 and CDR2: LNHDA and SQIVND (reference sequence).

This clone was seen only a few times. The chain's CDR3 is CASSQQGQGLGREQFF. In nucleotides, the CDR3 is TGCGCCAGCAGCCAACAAGGTCAAGGACTTGGACGTGAGCAGTTCTTC. The chain joins TRBV4-1 to TRBJ2-1; maybe TRBD2 (5 bases). The CDR3 runs to 16 residues. Between the trimmed V and J ends, which lost 2 bases and 9 bases, there was a span of 20 bases. Germline-derived CDR1 and CDR2 are MGHRA and YSYEKL.

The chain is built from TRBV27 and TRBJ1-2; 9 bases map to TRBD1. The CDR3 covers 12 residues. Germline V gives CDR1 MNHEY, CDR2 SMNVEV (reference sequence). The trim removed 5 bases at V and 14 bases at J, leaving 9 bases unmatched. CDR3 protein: CASSPGTGPGTF. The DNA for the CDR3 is TGTGCCAGCAGTCCCGGGACAGGGCCGGGTACCTTC.

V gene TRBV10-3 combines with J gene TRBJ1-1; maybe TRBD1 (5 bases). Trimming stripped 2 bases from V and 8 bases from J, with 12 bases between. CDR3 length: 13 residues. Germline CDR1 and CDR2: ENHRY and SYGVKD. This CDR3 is CAISEGAGREAFF. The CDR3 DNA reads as TGTGCCATCAGTGAGGGGGCAGGGCGGGAAGCTTTCTTT.

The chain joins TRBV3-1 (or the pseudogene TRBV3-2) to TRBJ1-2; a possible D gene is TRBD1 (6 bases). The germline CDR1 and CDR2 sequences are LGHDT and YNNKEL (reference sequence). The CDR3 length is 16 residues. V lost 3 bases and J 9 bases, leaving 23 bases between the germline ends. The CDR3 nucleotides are TGTGCCAGCAGCCACCATAATAAAGGGGGGGACGGGAGCTACACCTTC. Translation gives CASSHHNKGGDGSYTF.

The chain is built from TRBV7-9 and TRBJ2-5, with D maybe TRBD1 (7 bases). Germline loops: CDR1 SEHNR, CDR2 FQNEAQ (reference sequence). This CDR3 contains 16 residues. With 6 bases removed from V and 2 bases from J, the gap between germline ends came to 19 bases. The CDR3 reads CASSPRGDRAQETQYF. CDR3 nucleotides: TGTGCCAGCAGTCCAAGGGGGGACAGAGCACAAGAGACCCAGTACTTC.

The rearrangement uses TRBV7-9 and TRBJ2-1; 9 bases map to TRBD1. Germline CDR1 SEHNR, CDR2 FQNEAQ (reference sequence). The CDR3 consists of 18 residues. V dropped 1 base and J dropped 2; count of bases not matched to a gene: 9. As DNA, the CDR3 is TGTGCCAGCAGCTTAGGATCGGGACAGGGAACAACCTACAATGAGCAGTTCTTC. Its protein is CASSLGSGQGTTYNEQFF.

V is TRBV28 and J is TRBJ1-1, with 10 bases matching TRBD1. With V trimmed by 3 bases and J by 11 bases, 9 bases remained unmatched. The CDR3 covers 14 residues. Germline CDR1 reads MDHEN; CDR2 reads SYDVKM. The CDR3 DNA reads TGTGCCAGCAGTTTCGTCGGGACAGGGGAGTGGGCTTTCTTT. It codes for CASSFVGTGEWAFF.

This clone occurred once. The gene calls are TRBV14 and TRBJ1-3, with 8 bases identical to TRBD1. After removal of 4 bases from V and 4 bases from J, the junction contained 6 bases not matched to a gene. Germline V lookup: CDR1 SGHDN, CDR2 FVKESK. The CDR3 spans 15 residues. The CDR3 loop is CASSPQGVIGNTIYF. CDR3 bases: TGTGCCAGCAGCCCACAGGGGGTAATCGGAAACACCATATATTTT. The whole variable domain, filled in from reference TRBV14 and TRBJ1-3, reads EAGVTQFPSHSVIEKGQTVTLRCDPISGHDNLYWYRRVMGKEIKFLLHFVKESKQDESGMPNNRFLAERTGGTYSTLKVQPAELEDSGVYFCASSPQGVIGNTIYFGEGSWLTVV.

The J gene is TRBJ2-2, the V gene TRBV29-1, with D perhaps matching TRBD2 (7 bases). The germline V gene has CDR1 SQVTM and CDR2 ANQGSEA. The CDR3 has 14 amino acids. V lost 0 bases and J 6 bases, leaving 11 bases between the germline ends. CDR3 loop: CSVEDRGASGELFF. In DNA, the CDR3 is TGCAGCGTTGAAGATCGGGGGGCGTCCGGGGAGCTGTTTTTT.

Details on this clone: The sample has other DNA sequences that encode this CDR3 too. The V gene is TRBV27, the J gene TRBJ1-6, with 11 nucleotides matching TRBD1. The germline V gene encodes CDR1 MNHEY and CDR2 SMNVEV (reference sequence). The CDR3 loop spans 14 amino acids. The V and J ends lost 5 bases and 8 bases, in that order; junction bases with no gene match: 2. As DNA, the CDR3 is TGTGCCAGCAGTCTGGACAGGGGGCATTCACCCCTCCACTTT. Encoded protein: CASSLDRGHSPLHF.

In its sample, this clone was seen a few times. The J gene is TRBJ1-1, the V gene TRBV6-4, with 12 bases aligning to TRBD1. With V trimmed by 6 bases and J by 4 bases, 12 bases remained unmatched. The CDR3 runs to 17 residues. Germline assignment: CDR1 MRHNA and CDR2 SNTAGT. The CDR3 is CASRMRGQGADGTEAFF. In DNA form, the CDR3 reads TGTGCCAGCAGGATGAGGGGACAGGGGGCTGATGGCACTGAAGCTTTCTTT.

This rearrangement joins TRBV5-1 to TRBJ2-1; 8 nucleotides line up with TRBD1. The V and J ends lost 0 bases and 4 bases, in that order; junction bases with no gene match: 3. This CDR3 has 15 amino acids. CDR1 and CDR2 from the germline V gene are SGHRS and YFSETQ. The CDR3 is CASSLETGDYNEQFF. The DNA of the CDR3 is TGCGCCAGCAGCTTGGAGACAGGGGATTACAATGAGCAGTTCTTC.

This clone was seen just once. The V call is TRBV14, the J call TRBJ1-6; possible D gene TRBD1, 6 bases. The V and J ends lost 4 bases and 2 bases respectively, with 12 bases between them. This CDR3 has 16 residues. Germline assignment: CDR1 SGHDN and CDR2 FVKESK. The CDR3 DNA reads TGTGCCAGCAGCCCCCCCAGGGGCGCCTATAATTCACCCCTCCACTTT. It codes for CASSPPRGAYNSPLHF. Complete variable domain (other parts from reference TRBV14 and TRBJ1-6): EAGVTQFPSHSVIEKGQTVTLRCDPISGHDNLYWYRRVMGKEIKFLLHFVKESKQDESGMPNNRFLAERTGGTYSTLKVQPAELEDSGVYFCASSPPRGAYNSPLHFGNGTRLTVT.

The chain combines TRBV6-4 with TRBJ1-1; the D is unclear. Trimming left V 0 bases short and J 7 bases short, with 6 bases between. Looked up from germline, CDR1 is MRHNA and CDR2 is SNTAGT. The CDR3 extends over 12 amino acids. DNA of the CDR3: TGTGCCAGCAGTGACTCATTATATGAAGCTTTCTTT. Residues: CASSDSLYEAFF.

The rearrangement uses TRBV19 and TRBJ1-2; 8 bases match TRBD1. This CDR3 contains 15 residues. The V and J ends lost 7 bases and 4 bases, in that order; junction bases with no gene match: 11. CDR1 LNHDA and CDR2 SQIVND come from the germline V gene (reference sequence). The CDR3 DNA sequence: TGTGCCAGTACCCCGGACAGGGATTCTGCCTATGGCTACACCTTC. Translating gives CASTPDRDSAYGYTF.

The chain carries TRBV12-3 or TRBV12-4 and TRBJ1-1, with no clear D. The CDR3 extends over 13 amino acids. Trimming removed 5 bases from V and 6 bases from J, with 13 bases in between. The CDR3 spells CASSTGRTAEAFF. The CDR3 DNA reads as TGTGCCAGCAGTACCGGTAGGACTGCTGAAGCTTTCTTT.